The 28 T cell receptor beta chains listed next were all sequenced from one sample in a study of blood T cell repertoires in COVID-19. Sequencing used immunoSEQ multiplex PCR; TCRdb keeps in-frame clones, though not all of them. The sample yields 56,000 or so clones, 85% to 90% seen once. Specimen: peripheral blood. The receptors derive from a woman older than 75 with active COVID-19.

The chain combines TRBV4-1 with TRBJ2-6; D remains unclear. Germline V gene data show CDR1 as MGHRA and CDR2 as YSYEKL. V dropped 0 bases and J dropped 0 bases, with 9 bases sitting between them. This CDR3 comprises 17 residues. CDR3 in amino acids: CASSQDPGLSGANVLTF. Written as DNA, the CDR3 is TGCGCCAGCAGCCAAGATCCGGGTCTCTCTGGGGCCAACGTCCTGACTTTC.

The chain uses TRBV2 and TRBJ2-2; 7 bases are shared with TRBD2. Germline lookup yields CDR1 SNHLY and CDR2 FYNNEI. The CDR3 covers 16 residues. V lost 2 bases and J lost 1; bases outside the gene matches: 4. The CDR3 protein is CASSELGGRNTGELFF. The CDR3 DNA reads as TGTGCCAGCAGTGAATTGGGGGGGAGGAACACCGGGGAGCTGTTTTTT.

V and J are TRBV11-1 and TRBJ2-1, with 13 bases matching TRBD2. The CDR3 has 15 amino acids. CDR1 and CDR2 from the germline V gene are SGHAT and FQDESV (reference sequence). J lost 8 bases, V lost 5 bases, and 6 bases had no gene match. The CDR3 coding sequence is TGTGCCAGCAGCAACGGACTAGCGGGGGCCCATGAGCAGTTCTTC. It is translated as CASSNGLAGAHEQFF.

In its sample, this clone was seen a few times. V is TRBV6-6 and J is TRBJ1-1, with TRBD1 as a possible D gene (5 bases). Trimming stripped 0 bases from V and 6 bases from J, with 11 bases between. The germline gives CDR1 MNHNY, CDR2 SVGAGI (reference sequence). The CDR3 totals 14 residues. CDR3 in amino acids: CASSYSWGDAEAFF. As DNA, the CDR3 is TGTGCCAGCAGTTACTCCTGGGGCGACGCTGAAGCTTTCTTT.

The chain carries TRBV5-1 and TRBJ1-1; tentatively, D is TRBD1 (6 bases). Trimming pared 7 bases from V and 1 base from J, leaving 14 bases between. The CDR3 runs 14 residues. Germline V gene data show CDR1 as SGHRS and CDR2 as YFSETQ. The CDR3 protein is CASEPGQSNTEAFF. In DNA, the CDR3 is TGCGCCAGCGAACCGGGACAATCGAACACTGAAGCTTTCTTT.

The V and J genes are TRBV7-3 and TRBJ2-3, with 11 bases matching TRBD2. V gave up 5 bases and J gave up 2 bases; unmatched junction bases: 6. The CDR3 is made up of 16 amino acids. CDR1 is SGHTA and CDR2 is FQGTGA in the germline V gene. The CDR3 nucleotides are TGTGCCAGCAGCCTGGGACTAGCGGCCGACACAGATACGCAGTATTTT. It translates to CASSLGLAADTDTQYF. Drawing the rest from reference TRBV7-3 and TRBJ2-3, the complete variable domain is GAGVSQTPSNKVTEKGKYVELRCDPISGHTALYWYRQSLGQGPEFLIYFQGTGAADDSGLPNDRFFAVRPEGSVSTLKIQRTERGDSAVYLCASSLGLAADTDTQYFGPGTRLTVL.

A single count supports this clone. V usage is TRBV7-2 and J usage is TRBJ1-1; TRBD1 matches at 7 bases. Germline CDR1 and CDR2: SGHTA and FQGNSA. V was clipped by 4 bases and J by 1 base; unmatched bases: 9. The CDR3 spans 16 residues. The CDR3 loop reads CASSSRKGAPNTEAFF. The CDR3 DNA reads TGTGCCAGCAGCTCACGGAAGGGGGCTCCGAACACTGAAGCTTTCTTT.

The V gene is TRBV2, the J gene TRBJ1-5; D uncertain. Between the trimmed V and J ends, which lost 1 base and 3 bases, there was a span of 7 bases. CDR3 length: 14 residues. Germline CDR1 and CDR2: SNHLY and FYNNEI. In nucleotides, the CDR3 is TGTGCCAGCAGTGAAGGGCAGATCAATCAGCCCCAGCATTTT. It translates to CASSEGQINQPQHF.

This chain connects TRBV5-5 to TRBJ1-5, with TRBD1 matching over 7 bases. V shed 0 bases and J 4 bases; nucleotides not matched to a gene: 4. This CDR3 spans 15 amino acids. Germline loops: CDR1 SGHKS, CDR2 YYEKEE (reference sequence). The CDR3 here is CASSLDAGGNQPQHF. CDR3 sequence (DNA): TGTGCCAGCAGCTTGGACGCAGGGGGTAATCAGCCCCAGCATTTT.

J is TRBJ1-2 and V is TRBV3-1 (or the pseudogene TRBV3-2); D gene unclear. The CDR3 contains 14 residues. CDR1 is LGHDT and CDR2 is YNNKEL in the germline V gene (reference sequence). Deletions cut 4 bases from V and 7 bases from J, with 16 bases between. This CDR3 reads CASSPLTLSRGYTF. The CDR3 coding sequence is TGTGCCAGCAGCCCGTTGACATTGTCGCGTGGCTACACCTTC.

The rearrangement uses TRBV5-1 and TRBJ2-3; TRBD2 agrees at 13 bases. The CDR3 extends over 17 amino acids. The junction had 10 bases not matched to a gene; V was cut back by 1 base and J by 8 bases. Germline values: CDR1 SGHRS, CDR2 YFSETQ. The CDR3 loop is CASSLWTSGGPASTQYF. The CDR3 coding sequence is TGCGCCAGCAGCTTGTGGACTAGCGGGGGCCCCGCATCTACGCAGTATTTT.

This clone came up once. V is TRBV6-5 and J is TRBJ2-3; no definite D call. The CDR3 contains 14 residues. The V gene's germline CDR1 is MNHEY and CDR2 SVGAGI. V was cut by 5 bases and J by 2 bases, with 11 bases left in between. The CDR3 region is CASSPRFSTDTQYF. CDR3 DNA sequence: TGTGCCAGCAGTCCGCGGTTTTCCACAGATACGCAGTATTTT.

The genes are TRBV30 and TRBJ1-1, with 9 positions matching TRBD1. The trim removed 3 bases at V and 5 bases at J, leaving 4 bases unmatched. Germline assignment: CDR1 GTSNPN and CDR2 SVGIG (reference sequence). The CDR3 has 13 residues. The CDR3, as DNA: TGTGCCTGGAGACGACAGGGGGGTACTGAAGCTTTCTTT. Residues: CAWRRQGGTEAFF.

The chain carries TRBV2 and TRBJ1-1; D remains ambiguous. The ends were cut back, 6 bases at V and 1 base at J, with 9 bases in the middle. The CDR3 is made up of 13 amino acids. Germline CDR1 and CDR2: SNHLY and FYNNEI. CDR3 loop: CASRIRQNTEAFF. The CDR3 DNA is TGTGCCAGCAGGATCAGACAGAACACTGAAGCTTTCTTT.

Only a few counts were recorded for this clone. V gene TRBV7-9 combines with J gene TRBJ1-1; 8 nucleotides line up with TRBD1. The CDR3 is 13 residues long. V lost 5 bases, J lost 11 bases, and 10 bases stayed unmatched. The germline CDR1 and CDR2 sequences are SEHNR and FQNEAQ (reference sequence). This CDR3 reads CASSLGQDVLAFF. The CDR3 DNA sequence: TGTGCCAGCAGCCTGGGACAGGATGTGCTGGCTTTCTTT.

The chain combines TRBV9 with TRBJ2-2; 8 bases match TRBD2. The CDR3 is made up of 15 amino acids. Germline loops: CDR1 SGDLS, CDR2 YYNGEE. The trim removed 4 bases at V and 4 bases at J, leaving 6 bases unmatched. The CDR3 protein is CASSRSGVLTGELFF. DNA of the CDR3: TGTGCCAGCAGCCGTAGCGGGGTGCTCACCGGGGAGCTGTTTTTT.

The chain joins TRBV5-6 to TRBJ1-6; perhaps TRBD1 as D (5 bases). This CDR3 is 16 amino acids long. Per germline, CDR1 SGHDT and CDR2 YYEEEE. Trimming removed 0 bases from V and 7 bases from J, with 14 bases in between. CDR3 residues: CASSLGSGRENSPLHF. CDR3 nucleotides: TGTGCCAGCAGCTTGGGGAGTGGCAGGGAAAATTCACCCCTCCACTTT.

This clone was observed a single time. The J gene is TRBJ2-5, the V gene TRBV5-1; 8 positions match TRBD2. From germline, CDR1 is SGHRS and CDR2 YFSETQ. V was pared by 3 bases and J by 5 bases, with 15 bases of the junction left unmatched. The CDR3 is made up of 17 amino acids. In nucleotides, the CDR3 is TGCGCCAGCAGCTCGGGGGCCCTAGCGGGCTCAGGGGAGACCCAGTACTTC. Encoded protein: CASSSGALAGSGETQYF.

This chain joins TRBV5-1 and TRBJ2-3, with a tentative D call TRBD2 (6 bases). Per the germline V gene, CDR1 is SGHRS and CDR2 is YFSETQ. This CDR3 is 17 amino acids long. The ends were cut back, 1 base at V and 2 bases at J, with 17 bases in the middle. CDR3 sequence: CASSLPPWRGHTDTQYF. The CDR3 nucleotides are TGCGCCAGCAGCTTGCCCCCCTGGCGGGGCCACACAGATACGCAGTATTTT.

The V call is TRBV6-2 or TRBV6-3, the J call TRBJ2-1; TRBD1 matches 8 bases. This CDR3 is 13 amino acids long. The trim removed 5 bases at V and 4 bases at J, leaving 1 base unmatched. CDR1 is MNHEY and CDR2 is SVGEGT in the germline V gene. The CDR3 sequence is CASSNRGYNEQFF. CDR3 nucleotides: TGTGCCAGCAGTAACAGGGGGTACAATGAGCAGTTCTTC.

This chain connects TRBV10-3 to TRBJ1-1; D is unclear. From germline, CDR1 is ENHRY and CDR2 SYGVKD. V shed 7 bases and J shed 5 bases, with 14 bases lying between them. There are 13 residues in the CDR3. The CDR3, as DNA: TGTGCCATCACCGAAGAGGGTGATACTGAAGCTTTCTTT. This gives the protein CAITEEGDTEAFF.

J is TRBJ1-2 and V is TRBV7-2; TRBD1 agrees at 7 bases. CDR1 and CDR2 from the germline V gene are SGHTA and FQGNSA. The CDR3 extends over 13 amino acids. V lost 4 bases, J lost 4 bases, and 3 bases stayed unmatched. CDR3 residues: CASSSTGTYGYTF. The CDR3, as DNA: TGTGCCAGCAGCTCGACAGGGACCTATGGCTACACCTTC.

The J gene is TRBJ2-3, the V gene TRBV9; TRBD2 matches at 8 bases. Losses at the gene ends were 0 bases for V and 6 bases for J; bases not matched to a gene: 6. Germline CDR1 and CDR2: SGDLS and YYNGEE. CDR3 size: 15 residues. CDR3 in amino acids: CASSVVSGGGDTQYF. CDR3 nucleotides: TGTGCCAGCAGCGTAGTAAGCGGGGGAGGTGATACGCAGTATTTT. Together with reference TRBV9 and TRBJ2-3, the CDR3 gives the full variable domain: DSGVTQTPKHLITATGQRVTLRCSPRSGDLSVYWYQQSLDQGLQFLIQYYNGEERAKGNILERFSAQQFPDLHSELNLSSLELGDSALYFCASSVVSGGGDTQYFGPGTRLTVL.

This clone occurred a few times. CDR3 region: CASCGQLSGNTIYF. CDR3 sequence (DNA): TGTGCCAGCTGCGGACAGCTCTCTGGAAACACCATATATTTT. The J gene is TRBJ1-3, the V gene TRBV28; D might be TRBD1 (6 bases). Germline-derived CDR1 and CDR2 are MDHEN and SYDVKM. Deletions cut 8 bases from V and 0 bases from J, with 11 bases between. The CDR3 has 14 residues.

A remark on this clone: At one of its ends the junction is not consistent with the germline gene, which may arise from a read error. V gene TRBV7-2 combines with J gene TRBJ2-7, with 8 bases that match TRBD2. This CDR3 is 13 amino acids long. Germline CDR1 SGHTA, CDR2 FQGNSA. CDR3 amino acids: CASSLNTGTSELF. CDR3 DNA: TGTGCCAGCAGCTTAAATACCGGGACTAGTGAATTGTTC.

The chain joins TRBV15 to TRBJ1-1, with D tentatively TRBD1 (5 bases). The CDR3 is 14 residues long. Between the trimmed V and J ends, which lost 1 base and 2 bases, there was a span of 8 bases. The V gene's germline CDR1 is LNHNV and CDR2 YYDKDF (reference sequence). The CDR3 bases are TGTGCCACCAGCAGAGCTAGGGGTAACACTGAAGCTTTCTTT. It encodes CATSRARGNTEAFF.

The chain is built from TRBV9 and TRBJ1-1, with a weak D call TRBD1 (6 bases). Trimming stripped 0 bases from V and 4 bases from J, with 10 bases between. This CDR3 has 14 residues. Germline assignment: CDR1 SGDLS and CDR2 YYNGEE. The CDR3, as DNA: TGTGCCAGCAGCGTAGGTCAGGGGATCACTGAAGCTTTCTTT. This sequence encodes CASSVGQGITEAFF.

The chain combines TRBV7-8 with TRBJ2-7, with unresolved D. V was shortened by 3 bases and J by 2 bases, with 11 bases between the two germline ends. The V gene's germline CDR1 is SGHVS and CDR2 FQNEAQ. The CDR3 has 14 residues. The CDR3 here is CASSFQAITYEQYF. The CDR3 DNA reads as TGTGCCAGCAGCTTTCAAGCAATTACCTACGAGCAGTACTTC. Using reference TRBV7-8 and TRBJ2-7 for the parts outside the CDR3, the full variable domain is GAGVSQSPRYKVAKRGQDVALRCDPISGHVSLFWYQQALGQGPEFLTYFQNEAQLDKSGLPSDRFFAERPEGSVSTLKIQRTQQEDSAVYLCASSFQAITYEQYFGPGTRLTVT.